The rows below give T cell receptor beta chains drawn from one sample of a study of blood T cell repertoires in COVID-19. Clones were read by immunoSEQ multiplex PCR, and TCRdb kept only the in-frame ones, dropping some. The table records approximately 100,000 clones, less than 85% of them present only once. Sequencing was done on a sample of peripheral blood. The receptors come from a human donor in a cohort sampled during active or convalescent COVID-19. The CDR3 runs from the conserved cysteine through the conserved F or W. Fields, in order: CDR3 length, V gene, D gene, clone size, J gene, CDR3 DNA, CDR3 protein. The D gene is left open where the match is weak. Clone size is shown for a subset of rows, as once, few, many or a class of expanded clone.

18	TRBV6-6	TRBD2	.	TRBJ2-1	TGTGCCAGCAGTCAAACACCGGGACTAGCGATCACCTACAATGAGCAGTTCTTC	CASSQTPGLAITYNEQFF
16	TRBV19	TRBD2	.	TRBJ2-5	TGTGCCAGTAGTGAATGGATATCTAGCGGCCAAGAGACCCAGTACTTC	CASSEWISSGQETQYF
14	TRBV7-2	.	once	TRBJ1-2	TGTGCCAGCAGCTTAGAATCCGGGTACTATGGCTACACCTTC	CASSLESGYYGYTF
14	TRBV6-5	TRBD2	few	TRBJ2-3	TGTGCCAGCAAAACTAGCGGGAGACGGGATACGCAGTATTTT	CASKTSGRRDTQYF
14	TRBV30	.	.	TRBJ2-7	TGTGCCTGGGGTGAACAGGGCGGCTCCTACGAGCAGTACTTC	CAWGEQGGSYEQYF
16	TRBV6-1	.	.	TRBJ2-7	TGTGCCAGCAGTGCCCTCTTAACAGGGTCCTCCTACGAGCAGTACTTC	CASSALLTGSSYEQYF
15	TRBV27	.	.	TRBJ1-1	TGTGCCAGCAGTACCGGACAACTCCCCTGGGCTGAAGCTTTCTTT	CASSTGQLPWAEAFF
20	TRBV2	TRBD2	.	TRBJ2-1	TGTGCCAGCAGCGCGGTCTCGGGACTAGCGGGGGATAGCTCCTACAATGAGCAGTTCTTC	CASSAVSGLAGDSSYNEQFF
13	TRBV19	.	.	TRBJ2-7	TGTGCCAGTAGTATAGGTGTAACCTACGAGCAGTACTTC	CASSIGVTYEQYF
13	TRBV20-1	TRBD2	.	TRBJ2-1	TGCAGTGCTAGTCTAGCGGGTGGTGGTGAGCAGTTCTTC	CSASLAGGGEQFF
15	TRBV4-1	TRBD2	once	TRBJ2-7	TGCGCCAGCAGCCAATTAGCGGGGCCCTCCTACGAGCAGTACTTC	CASSQLAGPSYEQYF
16	TRBV11-2	TRBD2	.	TRBJ2-2	TGTGCCAGCAGCTTAGGGCAGCTAGCGGAAACCGGGGAGCTGTTTTTT	CASSLGQLAETGELFF
15	TRBV28	TRBD2	.	TRBJ2-3	TGTGCCAGCAGTTTGATTCTCCCCTCAGCGGGAGGGCAGTATTTT	CASSLILPSAGGQYF
16	TRBV4-3	.	once	TRBJ2-7	TGCGCCAGCAGCCAAGACACAGGTCACGTCTCCTACGAGCAGTACTTC	CASSQDTGHVSYEQYF
15	TRBV4-2	.	.	TRBJ2-1	TGTGCCAGCAGCCAAGGTGTCGAGGGAAACAATGAGCAGTTCTTC	CASSQGVEGNNEQFF
16	TRBV4-3	.	few	TRBJ1-5	TGCGCCAGCAGCCAAGATCCCTTTTATAGCAATCAGCCCCAGCATTTT	CASSQDPFYSNQPQHF
15	TRBV28	.	few	TRBJ1-4	TGTGCCAGCAGCCCCTTGGGGAGTCTTAATGAAAAACTGTTTTTT	CASSPLGSLNEKLFF
16	TRBV7-9	.	few	TRBJ2-1	TGTGCCAGCAGTCTCAGGGCGCCCAGCTCCTACAATGAGCAGTTCTTC	CASSLRAPSSYNEQFF
16	TRBV6-8	.	.	TRBJ1-4	TGTGCCAGCAGTTACTCCTTACTAAAGAAGCAGGGCCAGCTGTTTTTT	CASSYSLLKKQGQLFF
14	TRBV11-3	.	many	TRBJ2-2	TGTGCCAGCAGCCCACCTACGGGCACCGGGGAGCTGTTTTTT	CASSPPTGTGELFF
12	TRBV30	TRBD1	.	TRBJ1-2	TGTGCCTGGAGCAGGGGGCTCGATGGCTACACCTTC	CAWSRGLDGYTF
12	TRBV27	.	.	TRBJ1-1	TGTGCCAGCAGAGGGGGGGGCACTGAAGCTTTCTTT	CASRGGGTEAFF
16	TRBV3-1/TRBV3-2	.	.	TRBJ1-1	TGTGCCAGCAGCCACCTAACAGGGCTCAGGAACACTGAAGCTTTCTTT	CASSHLTGLRNTEAFF
15	TRBV4-3	TRBD2	.	TRBJ2-1	TGCGCCAGCAGCCATCAGACTAGCGGGGGGGATGAGCAGTTCTTC	CASSHQTSGGDEQFF
14	TRBV6-1	TRBD2	few	TRBJ2-7	TGTGCCAGCAGTGAAGGGGCGGGGGGCTACGAGCAGTACTTC	CASSEGAGGYEQYF
15	TRBV19	.	.	TRBJ1-4	TGTGCCAGCACGGGGTTGGTTGGGGATAGTGAAAAACTGTTTTTT	CASTGLVGDSEKLFF
15	TRBV4-3	.	.	TRBJ2-5	TGCGCCAGCAGCCAAGGTTTCGGGGTTGTAGAGACCCAGTACTTC	CASSQGFGVVETQYF
15	TRBV12-5	.	once	TRBJ1-1	TGTGCTAGTGGGAAACAGGGTCGGGGCAACACTGAAGCTTTCTTT	CASGKQGRGNTEAFF
14	TRBV5-1	.	.	TRBJ1-1	TGCGCCAGCAGCCCGGACGGGACAAACACTGAAGCTTTCTTT	CASSPDGTNTEAFF
15	TRBV5-1	TRBD1	.	TRBJ1-5	TGCGCCAGCAGCCCCCATGGACAGGGTTTGGAGCCCCAGCATTTT	CASSPHGQGLEPQHF
15	TRBV5-4	.	.	TRBJ2-1	TGTGCCAGCAGCTTAAACGGGGGTCCCTACAATGAGCAGTTCTTC	CASSLNGGPYNEQFF
16	TRBV7-9	TRBD1	.	TRBJ1-3	TGTGCCAGCAGCCCGCCCCAGGGGGCGCGCGGAAACACCATATATTTT	CASSPPQGARGNTIYF
14	TRBV7-9	.	.	TRBJ1-2	TGTGCCAGCAGCACGCCGACAGACGGCTATGGCTACACCTTC	CASSTPTDGYGYTF
16	TRBV5-1	TRBD2	.	TRBJ2-3	TGCGCCAGCAGCTTGTACGGGACTAGCGGGATGGATACGCAGTATTTT	CASSLYGTSGMDTQYF
16	TRBV7-2	TRBD2	.	TRBJ2-7	TGTGCCAGCAGCCCCCCCGCCGGGGGACTAGGTTACGAGCAGTACTTC	CASSPPAGGLGYEQYF
18	TRBV19	TRBD2	.	TRBJ2-2	TGTGCCAGCAACCCGGGACTAGCGTATTATGCGAACACCGGGGAGCTGTTTTTT	CASNPGLAYYANTGELFF
16	TRBV5-8	.	few	TRBJ1-5	TGTGCCAGCAGCCACCGACAGACCCTGAGCAATCAGCCCCAGCATTTT	CASSHRQTLSNQPQHF
17	TRBV2	TRBD1	.	TRBJ2-7	TGTGCCAGCAGTGGAATCAGCCGGGACAGGGACCTCTACGAGCAGTACTTC	CASSGISRDRDLYEQYF
16	TRBV27	.	.	TRBJ1-1	TGTGCCAGCATTCCACGTCGGCCCCTAGGTAACACTGAAGCTTTCTTT	CASIPRRPLGNTEAFF
13	TRBV4-1	.	.	TRBJ1-1	TGCGCCAGCAGCCAAGTTCGGGGGACTGAAGCTTTCTTT	CASSQVRGTEAFF
15	TRBV19	TRBD1	.	TRBJ2-7	TGTGCCAGTAGTCCGGGACAGGGGAGCTCCTACGAGCAGTACTTC	CASSPGQGSSYEQYF
14	TRBV4-1	.	.	TRBJ1-5	TGCGCCAGCAGCCAAGATACAGTTTATCAGCCCCAGCATTTT	CASSQDTVYQPQHF
13	TRBV28	.	few	TRBJ2-1	TGTGCCAGCAGCCTTACAGCGGCCAATGAGCAGTTCTTC	CASSLTAANEQFF
16	TRBV5-1	.	once	TRBJ2-1	TGCGCCAGCAGCTTGGGTGGGCAGGGTGGCGGCAATGAGCAGTTCTTC	CASSLGGQGGGNEQFF